This T cell receptor (beta chain) was captured in a study of cytomegalovirus exposure and HLA in healthy donors. Whole-study findings and limits: CMV antigen specificity was confirmed in vitro for three CMV-associated chains. Later analysis identified 15,000 to 20,000 TCR beta sequences associated with HLA alleles, using a false discovery rate threshold of 0.05. Indistinguishability led to the exclusion of some V segments, TRBV6-2 and TRBV6-3 included.

Concerning this clone itself: The antigen remains unidentified.

A multiplex PCR was run with 60 Vbeta primers and 13 Jbeta primers. Sequencing used immunoSEQ multiplex PCR; TCRdb keeps in-frame clones, though not all of them. The sample has about 190,000 clones; about nine tenths are singletons. The CDR3 is made up of 15 amino acids. Per germline, CDR1 SGHVS and CDR2 FNYEAQ. Trimming at V came to 1 base and at J to 7 bases, leaving 6 bases not matched to a gene. J is TRBJ2-1 and V is TRBV7-6; 8 nucleotides agree with TRBD1. This TCR derives from a man aged 25 to 40 in good health and CMV-seronegative. Sequencing was done on a sample of PBMCs. This CDR3 is CASSLVDRGINEQFF. The CDR3 DNA reads as TGTGCCAGCAGCTTAGTAGACAGGGGAATTAATGAGCAGTTCTTC.